These 29 T cell receptor beta chains were sequenced from one sample in a study of cytomegalovirus exposure and HLA in healthy donors. Primers included in the PCR were 60 Vbeta and 13 Jbeta primers. Repertoires were generated with immunoSEQ multiplex PCR, while TCRdb's copy carries only in-frame clones and drops some. The data contain fewer than 150,000 clones, roughly 80% of them seen just once; the ten biggest clones take up more than 4%. The specimen was PBMCs. The receptor set was obtained from a man in his forties or fifties in good health and CMV-seropositive.

V usage is TRBV30 and J usage is TRBJ1-1; TRBD1 matches 8 bases. This CDR3 comprises 12 residues. The germline V gene has CDR1 GTSNPN and CDR2 SVGIG (reference sequence). Unmatched junction bases numbered 0, after V lost 5 bases and J lost 1 base. CDR3 sequence reads: CAWDRGNTEAFF. The CDR3 DNA reads TGTGCCTGGGACAGGGGGAACACTGAAGCTTTCTTT.

This chain links TRBV27 with TRBJ2-1, with 15 nucleotides matching TRBD2. This CDR3 is built from 19 residues. The J segment lost 4 bases and the V segment lost 4 bases, leaving 11 bases of the junction unmatched. Germline V CDR1 and CDR2: MNHEY, SMNVEV (reference sequence). CDR3: CASSSWTSGRAGLYNEQFF. CDR3 nucleotide sequence: TGTGCCAGCAGTTCCTGGACTAGCGGGAGGGCCGGGTTATACAATGAGCAGTTCTTC.

The chain links TRBV18 to TRBJ2-6; TRBD1 aligns across 11 bases. The CDR3 extends over 19 amino acids. CDR1 KGHSH and CDR2 LQKENI come from the germline V gene. V lost 3 bases, J lost 4 bases, and 11 bases stayed unmatched. The CDR3: CASSPPQGQGASGANVLTF. The CDR3 nucleotides read TGTGCCAGCTCACCTCCCCAAGGACAGGGGGCTTCCGGGGCCAACGTCCTGACTTTC.

V gene TRBV30 combines with J gene TRBJ2-5; 10 positions agree with TRBD1. This CDR3 spans 13 amino acids. The V segment lost 7 bases and the J segment 2 bases; nucleotides outside the gene matches: 4. The germline gives CDR1 GTSNPN, CDR2 SVGIG (reference sequence). Here the CDR3 DNA reads TGTGCCTTGGACAGGGGGGGACAAGAGACCCAGTACTTC. Its translation: CALDRGGQETQYF.

The chain combines TRBV6-6 with TRBJ2-5; D possibly corresponds to TRBD2 (6 bases). CDR1 is MNHNY and CDR2 is SVGAGI in the germline V gene (reference sequence). Between the trimmed V and J ends, which lost 1 base and 2 bases, there was a span of 11 bases. The CDR3 extends over 15 amino acids. CDR3 region: CASSYLGLGQETQYF. CDR3 DNA sequence: TGTGCCAGCAGTTACTTGGGACTGGGACAAGAGACCCAGTACTTC.

As DNA, the CDR3 is TGTGCCAGCAGAAGACGACAGGGGTCTAATGAAAAACTGTTTTTT. Amino acids: CASRRRQGSNEKLFF. The genes are TRBV6-6 and TRBJ1-4; 8 bases fit TRBD1. The CDR3 covers 15 residues. Germline loops: CDR1 MNHNY, CDR2 SVGAGI (reference sequence). The J segment lost 3 bases and the V segment lost 6 bases, leaving 6 bases of the junction unmatched.

The gene calls are TRBV27 and TRBJ2-7, with D perhaps matching TRBD1 (6 bases). V gave up 3 bases and J gave up 0 bases, with 18 bases separating them. The V gene's germline CDR1 is MNHEY and CDR2 SMNVEV (reference sequence). The CDR3 covers 17 residues. The CDR3 here is CASSFSLQGKSSYEQYF. The CDR3 region has the DNA TGTGCCAGCAGTTTCTCGCTACAGGGAAAAAGCTCCTACGAGCAGTACTTC.

The chain links TRBV10-2 to TRBJ2-7, with 10 nucleotides matching TRBD1. The germline CDR1 and CDR2 sequences are WSHSY and SAAADI. This CDR3 spans 15 amino acids. The V gene end was trimmed by 0 bases and the J gene end by 8 bases; junction bases not matched to a gene: 7. CDR3 residues: CASSESVDRGSKQYF. CDR3 coding DNA: TGCGCCAGCAGTGAGTCGGTGGACAGGGGGTCGAAGCAGTACTTC.

This clone was seen more than once but under ten times. V gene TRBV5-4 combines with J gene TRBJ2-7; 13 bases agree with TRBD2. CDR3 length: 15 amino acids. CDR1 SGHNT and CDR2 YYREEE come from the germline V gene (reference sequence). Trimming took 4 bases from V and 4 from J; bases not matched to a gene: 5. CDR3 in amino acids: CASSRLAGGGYEQYF. The CDR3 bases are TGTGCCAGCAGCCGACTAGCGGGAGGCGGGTACGAGCAGTACTTC. Full variable domain (remainder filled in from reference TRBV5-4 and TRBJ2-7): ETGVTQSPTHLIKTRGQQVTLRCSSQSGHNTVSWYQQALGQGPQFIFQYYREEENGRGNFPPRFSGLQFPNYSSELNVNALELDDSALYLCASSRLAGGGYEQYFGPGTRLTVT.

The chain couples TRBV5-5 to TRBJ2-3, with 11 bases identical to TRBD2. V lost 0 bases to trimming and J lost 3 bases; unmatched junction nucleotides: 3. The CDR3 extends over 16 amino acids. Germline CDR1 reads SGHKS; CDR2 reads YYEKEE (reference sequence). In DNA form, the CDR3 reads TGTGCCAGCAGCTTGGGGGCTAGCGGGAGGACAGATACGCAGTATTTT. This translates into CASSLGASGRTDTQYF.

The chain is built from TRBV10-3 and TRBJ2-3; 9 bases align to TRBD2. The CDR3 is 14 residues long. Germline assignment: CDR1 ENHRY and CDR2 SYGVKD. V shed 9 bases, J shed 6 bases, and the junction held 10 bases outside the gene matches. The CDR3 coding sequence is TGTGCCATACATAGCGGGGGTTGGGCGGATACGCAGTATTTT. This encodes CAIHSGGWADTQYF.

The rearrangement uses TRBV5-6 and TRBJ2-6, with a weak D call TRBD1 (6 bases). Germline V gene data show CDR1 as SGHDT and CDR2 as YYEEEE. V was pared by 5 bases and J by 0 bases, with 18 bases between. This CDR3 contains 18 residues. The DNA for the CDR3 is TGTGCCAGCAGGAGAAATGGGGGCGGCCACTCTGGGGCCAACGTCCTGACTTTC. It yields the protein CASRRNGGGHSGANVLTF.

The chain combines TRBV27 with TRBJ2-5; weak D call: TRBD2 (7 bases). The tail of the sequence fits TRBJ2-7 better, so the J call may be wrong. In germline, CDR1 is MNHEY, CDR2 SMNVEV (reference sequence). This CDR3 has 16 residues. The CDR3 DNA reads as TGTGCCAGCAGTTTAGGCGTTACGGGGGGCGGCGTCGAGCAGTACTTC. Translating it yields CASSLGVTGGGVEQYF.

The rearrangement uses TRBV5-8 and TRBJ2-3; 8 bases fit TRBD2. The V segment lost 4 bases and the J segment 2 bases; nucleotides outside the gene matches: 3. The length of the CDR3 is 14 residues. Per the germline V gene, CDR1 is SGHTS and CDR2 is YDEGEE. The CDR3 coding sequence is TGTGCCAGCAGCCCTAGCGGGTCCACAGATACGCAGTATTTT. Amino acid sequence: CASSPSGSTDTQYF.

V is TRBV6-5 and J is TRBJ2-7, with 7 bases that match TRBD1. Germline V gene sequence: CDR1 MNHEY, CDR2 SVGAGI. V gave up 5 bases and J gave up 3 bases; unmatched junction bases: 4. There are 13 residues in the CDR3. The CDR3 bases are TGTGCCAGCAGTACCAGGACAGGCTACGAGCAGTACTTC. It is translated as CASSTRTGYEQYF.

Note on this clone: This CDR3 is also generated by other DNA sequences in the sample. The genes are TRBV9 and TRBJ2-5; 10 bases agree with TRBD1. The CDR3 has 15 amino acids. Germline V lookup: CDR1 SGDLS, CDR2 YYNGEE. With V trimmed by 3 bases and J by 4 bases, 6 bases remained unmatched. The chain's CDR3 is CASSARTGGGETQYF. In DNA form, the CDR3 reads TGTGCCAGCAGCGCTCGGACAGGGGGGGGAGAGACCCAGTACTTC.

The DNA of the CDR3 is TGTGCCAGCATGTTTGCAGGGGGAAACACCATATATTTT. This sequence encodes CASMFAGGNTIYF. V usage is TRBV6-1 and J usage is TRBJ1-3; D might be TRBD1 (5 bases). The V end was cut by 7 bases, the J end by 4 bases, with 11 bases between. CDR3 length equals 13 residues. The germline CDR1 and CDR2 sequences are MNHNS and SASEGT.

The chain is built from TRBV7-6 and TRBJ2-5; 7 nucleotides align to TRBD2. The J segment lost 4 bases and the V segment lost 1 base, leaving 6 bases of the junction unmatched. This CDR3 has 15 residues. Germline V gene sequence: CDR1 SGHVS, CDR2 FNYEAQ. DNA for the CDR3: TGTGCCAGCAGCTTAGGGGGGAGGGCCAGAGAGACCCAGTACTTC. It is translated as CASSLGGRARETQYF. The full variable domain, its missing parts supplied by reference TRBV7-6 and TRBJ2-5, is GAGVSQSPRYKVTKRGQDVALRCDPISGHVSLYWYRQALGQGPEFLTYFNYEAQQDKSGLPNDRFSAERPEGSISTLTIQRTEQRDSAMYRCASSLGGRARETQYFGPGTRLLVL.

The genes are TRBV19 and TRBJ1-3; D is undetermined. CDR1 LNHDA and CDR2 SQIVND come from the germline V gene (reference sequence). Trimming cost V 4 bases and J 0 bases, with 10 bases left between them. This CDR3 has 15 residues. The DNA of the CDR3 is TGTGCCAGTAGTACCACGGTTGACTCTGGAAACACCATATATTTT. Translated, it gives CASSTTVDSGNTIYF.

This clone came up a few times. The V call is TRBV19, the J call TRBJ2-1, with TRBD1 matching over 8 bases. The CDR3 length is 15 residues. The trim removed 4 bases at V and 3 bases at J, leaving 5 bases unmatched. The germline V gene has CDR1 LNHDA and CDR2 SQIVND (reference sequence). The chain's CDR3 is CASSKEGTGYNEQFF. The CDR3 DNA reads as TGTGCCAGTAGTAAGGAGGGGACAGGCTACAATGAGCAGTTCTTC.

J is TRBJ2-1 and V is TRBV4-1; TRBD1 aligns across 7 bases. Trimming cost V 3 bases and J 8 bases; bases outside gene matches: 7. This CDR3 has 14 amino acids. Germline V gene sequence: CDR1 MGHRA, CDR2 YSYEKL. This CDR3 reads CASSHYRGVYEQFF. CDR3 DNA: TGCGCCAGCAGCCATTACAGGGGAGTCTATGAGCAGTTCTTC.

The V and J genes are TRBV7-8 and TRBJ2-7, with 8 bases lining up with TRBD1. The CDR3 is 13 amino acids. Germline CDR1 is SGHVS and CDR2 is FQNEAQ. With V trimmed by 5 bases and J by 4 bases, 4 bases remained unmatched. DNA of the CDR3: TGTGCCAGCAGCATCGACAGGGGTTACGAGCAGTACTTC. It translates to CASSIDRGYEQYF.

The gene calls are TRBV29-1 and TRBJ2-4; possible D gene TRBD1, 5 bases. Germline V gene sequence: CDR1 SQVTM, CDR2 ANQGSEA. CDR3 size: 15 residues. Trimming left V 0 bases short and J 7 bases short, with 16 bases between. The CDR3 sequence: CSVEDRTRQGNIQYF. In DNA form, the CDR3 reads TGCAGCGTTGAAGACCGCACGCGGCAGGGTAACATTCAGTACTTC.

This clone was seen a single time. V is TRBV6-6 and J is TRBJ1-5, with 7 bases aligning to TRBD1. Germline CDR1 MNHNY, CDR2 SVGAGI (reference sequence). Trimming removed 4 bases from V and 7 bases from J; junction bases left unmatched: 13. The CDR3 length is 16 residues. CDR3: CASSWTGTSAGQPQHF. CDR3 DNA sequence: TGTGCCAGCAGTTGGACAGGTACATCGGCGGGACAGCCCCAGCATTTT.

The V and J genes are TRBV7-6 and TRBJ1-6; D gene ambiguous. Germline loops: CDR1 SGHVS, CDR2 FNYEAQ. The CDR3 contains 13 residues. V shed 4 bases and J shed 9 bases, with 10 bases lying between them. This CDR3 reads CASSSGNASPLHF. In DNA, the CDR3 is TGTGCCAGCAGCTCGGGGAATGCTTCACCCCTCCACTTT.

Concerning this clone: Other DNA sequences in this sample translate to the same CDR3. The chain uses TRBV10-3 and TRBJ1-5, with 7 nucleotides matching TRBD1. Per the germline V gene, CDR1 is ENHRY and CDR2 is SYGVKD. CDR3 size: 17 residues. The V segment lost 0 bases and the J segment 0 bases; nucleotides outside the gene matches: 5. Here the CDR3 reads CAISESGGAGSNQPQHF. In DNA form, the CDR3 reads TGTGCCATCAGTGAGTCAGGGGGCGCGGGTAGCAATCAGCCCCAGCATTTT.

V usage is TRBV4-1 and J usage is TRBJ2-3, with 12 bases aligning to TRBD2. CDR3 size: 19 residues. With V trimmed by 0 bases and J by 3 bases, 10 bases remained unmatched. The V gene's germline CDR1 is MGHRA and CDR2 YSYEKL. The CDR3 sequence: CASSQERGLAGRLTDTQYF. CDR3 DNA sequence: TGCGCCAGCAGCCAAGAGCGGGGACTAGCGGGCCGCCTGACAGATACGCAGTATTTT.

The chain carries TRBV7-2 and TRBJ2-7; 8 bases match TRBD1. Germline CDR1 reads SGHTA; CDR2 reads FQGNSA. The CDR3 length is 17 residues. The junction had 10 bases not matched to a gene; V was cut back by 0 bases and J by 3 bases. This chain's CDR3 is CASSLAHRGKSLYEQYF. The CDR3 DNA reads as TGTGCCAGCAGCTTAGCGCACAGGGGGAAAAGCCTCTACGAGCAGTACTTC.

The rearrangement joins TRBV7-9 to TRBJ1-1; TRBD1 is a possible D gene (5 bases). The CDR3 covers 13 residues. V was clipped by 7 bases and J by 6 bases, with 15 bases between them. CDR1 is SEHNR, CDR2 FQNEAQ, per germline (reference sequence). The CDR3 region has the DNA TGTGCCAGCACCATCCAGGGTGCCCCTGAAGCTTTCTTT. The encoded protein is CASTIQGAPEAFF.